This T cell receptor beta chain was sequenced in a study of cytomegalovirus exposure and HLA in healthy donors. The primer mix had 60 Vbeta and 13 Jbeta primers. Sequencing used immunoSEQ multiplex PCR; TCRdb keeps in-frame clones, though not all of them. The sample data list 45,000 to 55,000 clones. CDR1 and CDR2 from the germline V gene are SGHVS and FQNEAQ. With 5 bases removed from V and 1 base from J, the gap between germline ends came to 16 bases. The CDR3 totals 16 residues. The chain carries TRBV7-8 and TRBJ2-3; tentative D call: TRBD2 (6 bases). This TCR came from a woman between 45 and 60 years old in good health and CMV-seropositive. The specimen was PBMCs. The CDR3 loop reads CASSLSPGGGTDTQYF. For the CDR3, the DNA is TGTGCCAGCAGCCTCTCCCCGGGCGGGGGCACAGATACGCAGTATTTT.